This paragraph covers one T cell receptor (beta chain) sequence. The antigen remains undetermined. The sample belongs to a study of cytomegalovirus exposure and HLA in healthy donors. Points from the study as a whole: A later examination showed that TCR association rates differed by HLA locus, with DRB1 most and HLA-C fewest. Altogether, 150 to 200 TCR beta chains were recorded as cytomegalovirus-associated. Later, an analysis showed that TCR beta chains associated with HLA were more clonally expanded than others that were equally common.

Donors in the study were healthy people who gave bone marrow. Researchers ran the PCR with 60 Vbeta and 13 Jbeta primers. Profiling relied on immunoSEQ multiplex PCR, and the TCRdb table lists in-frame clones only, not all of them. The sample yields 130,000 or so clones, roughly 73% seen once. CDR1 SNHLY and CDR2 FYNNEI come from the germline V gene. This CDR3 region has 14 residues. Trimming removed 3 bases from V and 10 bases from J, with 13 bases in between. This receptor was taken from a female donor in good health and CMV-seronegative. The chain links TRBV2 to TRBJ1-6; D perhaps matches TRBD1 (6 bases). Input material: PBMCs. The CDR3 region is CASSDRGGPSPLHF. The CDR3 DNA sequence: TGTGCCAGCAGTGACAGGGGTGGCCCGTCACCCCTCCACTTT.